The 29 T cell receptor beta chains given below trace back to one sample, sequenced in a study of T cells after yellow fever vaccination. TCRdb ran MiXCR on the 5' RACE reads and lists one entry per CDR3 protein. The sample contains some 32,000 distinct CDR3 sequences, about 4.6% of which appear only once. The source was CD8+ T cells sorted from PBMCs, collected 5 days after the yellow fever booster vaccination. The receptors originated from a man aged 25-40 years who received the YFV17D yellow fever vaccine.

This clonotype was observed at least ten times. This rearrangement joins TRBV20-1 to TRBJ2-4; 11 bases align to TRBD2. There are 16 residues in the CDR3. Looked up from germline, CDR1 is DFQATT and CDR2 is SNEGSKA (reference sequence). Unmatched junction bases numbered 16, after V lost 6 bases and J lost 9 bases. The CDR3 sequence: CSARPPYSGRAPIQYF. The CDR3 coding sequence is TGCAGTGCGAGACCCCCTTATAGCGGGAGGGCCCCCATTCAGTACTTC.

This clonotype has ten or more counts. This chain joins TRBV19 and TRBJ1-5; no definite D call. The V end lost 3 bases, the J end lost 5 bases, and 14 bases lay between the germline ends. There are 15 residues in the CDR3. The germline V gene has CDR1 LNHDA and CDR2 SQIVND (reference sequence). The chain's CDR3 is CASSIVGPADQPQHF. The CDR3 DNA reads as TGTGCCAGTAGTATCGTCGGGCCCGCCGATCAGCCCCAGCATTTT.

This clonotype was detected ten times or more. The CDR3, as DNA: TGTGCCAGCAGCTTGTCTGCCGAGCAGTACTTC. Its protein is CASSLSAEQYF. This chain uses TRBV5-6 with TRBJ2-7; D unclear. Looked up from germline, CDR1 is SGHDT and CDR2 is YYEEEE. This CDR3 has 11 residues. The V and J ends lost 1 base and 6 bases respectively, with 5 bases between them.

This clonotype was seen many times. The rearrangement links TRBV12-3 or TRBV12-4 to TRBJ2-1, with D unclear. V shed 3 bases and J shed 5 bases, with 5 bases lying between them. CDR3 length: 12 residues. The CDR3 bases are TGTGCCAGCAGTTTTGGTCACAATGAGCAGTTCTTC. Its translation is CASSFGHNEQFF.

This clonotype has at least ten counts. V and J are TRBV7-8 and TRBJ2-7, with unresolved D. The CDR3 totals 15 residues. Deletions cut 0 bases from V and 2 bases from J, with 11 bases between. Germline CDR1 is SGHVS and CDR2 is FQNEAQ. The CDR3 here is CASSLAPGKTYEQYF. CDR3 sequence (DNA): TGTGCCAGCAGCTTAGCGCCAGGTAAAACCTACGAGCAGTACTTC. The full variable domain, its missing parts supplied by reference TRBV7-8 and TRBJ2-7, is GAGVSQSPRYKVAKRGQDVALRCDPISGHVSLFWYQQALGQGPEFLTYFQNEAQLDKSGLPSDRFFAERPEGSVSTLKIQRTQQEDSAVYLCASSLAPGKTYEQYFGPGTRLTVT.

By sample fraction, this clonotype is large. This chain joins TRBV29-1 and TRBJ2-1; TRBD2 might be the D (6 bases). The V and J ends lost 6 bases and 1 base respectively, with 19 bases between them. Germline V gene data show CDR1 as SQVTM and CDR2 as ANQGSEA. The CDR3 loop spans 16 amino acids. The CDR3 loop reads CSVMEGRPPSYNEQFF. CDR3 nucleotides: TGCAGCGTGATGGAGGGTAGGCCCCCTTCCTACAATGAGCAGTTCTTC.

In its sample, this clonotype was seen many times. This chain links TRBV6-1 with TRBJ2-7; a weak D match, TRBD1 (5 bases). CDR1 is MNHNS and CDR2 is SASEGT in the germline V gene. The length of the CDR3 is 12 residues. V was pared by 10 bases and J by 3 bases, with 13 bases between. CDR3 DNA: TGTGCCATCTTGACAGATTTCTACGAGCAGTACTTC. Translation: CAILTDFYEQYF.

This clonotype was seen ten or more times. The chain links TRBV7-2 to TRBJ2-7, with D uncertain. V was trimmed by 3 bases and J by 7 bases, leaving 13 bases between them. The CDR3 is 13 amino acids. The germline gives CDR1 SGHTA, CDR2 FQGNSA. The CDR3 DNA sequence: TGTGCCAGCAGCTTTGGGTCGTGGGTTGAGCAGTACTTC. It codes for CASSFGSWVEQYF.

This clonotype was recorded many times. V and J are TRBV10-3 and TRBJ2-5; D remains unclear. This CDR3 is 14 amino acids long. Germline V gene data show CDR1 as ENHRY and CDR2 as SYGVKD. V lost 8 bases and J lost 2, with 15 bases in between. The CDR3 nucleotides read TGTGCCATCTCTTGGGAAAACGGTCAAGAGACCCAGTACTTC. Amino acid sequence: CAISWENGQETQYF.

This clonotype was seen many times. The rearrangement joins TRBV9 to TRBJ2-1; TRBD2 agrees at 7 bases. Germline lookup yields CDR1 SGDLS and CDR2 YYNGEE. Germline trimming cut 0 bases from V and 12 bases from J; bases unmatched to any gene: 9. The CDR3 totals 14 residues. CDR3 nucleotide sequence: TGTGCCAGCAGCGTAGGCCCAGCGGGAAGGGGGCAGTTCTTC. It yields the protein CASSVGPAGRGQFF.

This clonotype was detected many times. The V call is TRBV29-1, the J call TRBJ2-5, with D perhaps TRBD1 (5 bases). This CDR3 has 15 residues. Germline CDR1 and CDR2: SQVTM and ANQGSEA. Between the trimmed V and J ends, which lost 0 bases and 3 bases, there was a span of 14 bases. This chain's CDR3 is CSVEDFTTEKETQYF. The CDR3 region has the DNA TGCAGCGTTGAAGATTTCACGACAGAAAAAGAGACCCAGTACTTC.

This clonotype was observed at least ten times. This CDR3 reads CASSFRDRASYEQYF. DNA of the CDR3: TGTGCCAGCAGCTTCCGGGACAGAGCTTCGTACGAGCAGTACTTC. The chain joins TRBV28 to TRBJ2-7, with TRBD1 matching 7 bases. Germline V lookup: CDR1 MDHEN, CDR2 SYDVKM. The CDR3 spans 15 residues. V lost 6 bases to trimming and J lost 4 bases; unmatched junction nucleotides: 12.

This clonotype was observed at least ten times. The gene calls are TRBV14 and TRBJ2-7; 7 bases match TRBD2. The germline V gene has CDR1 SGHDN and CDR2 FVKESK. The CDR3 loop spans 14 amino acids. J gave up 6 bases and V 1 base, and 6 bases lay outside the gene matches. This CDR3 is CASSQVTSYGEQYF. DNA for the CDR3: TGTGCCAGCAGCCAAGTGACTAGCTACGGCGAGCAGTACTTC.

This clonotype was detected many times. The chain carries TRBV2 and TRBJ2-1; 10 bases fit TRBD2. Germline V gene data show CDR1 as SNHLY and CDR2 as FYNNEI. V lost 4 bases and J lost 1; bases outside the gene matches: 7. The CDR3 covers 17 residues. The CDR3 coding sequence is TGTGCCAGCAGTGGAACCTATAGCGGGAGGTCCTACAATGAGCAGTTCTTC. This codes for CASSGTYSGRSYNEQFF.

Concerning this clonotype: This may come from a read error, since a much larger clone is one base off. The V gene is TRBV30, the J gene TRBJ1-1, with D possibly TRBD1 on 5 matching bases. The CDR3 has 11 residues. The germline CDR1 and CDR2 sequences are GTSNPN and SVGIG (reference sequence). Trimming cost V 8 bases and J 5 bases, with 12 bases left between them. The CDR3 protein is CALWDGTEAFF. The CDR3 coding sequence is TGTGCCCTTTGGGACGGTACTGAAGCTTTCTTT.

This clonotype was seen more than once but under ten times. The V call is TRBV7-6, the J call TRBJ2-1; a weak D match, TRBD2 (5 bases). The V end lost 2 bases, the J end lost 5 bases, and 13 bases lay between the germline ends. Germline V gives CDR1 SGHVS, CDR2 FNYEAQ. CDR3 size: 15 residues. CDR3 bases: TGTGCCAGCAGCTTATCCGAGGGTGACAACAATGAGCAGTTCTTC. Translation: CASSLSEGDNNEQFF. Variable domain in full (rest from reference TRBV7-6 and TRBJ2-1): GAGVSQSPRYKVTKRGQDVALRCDPISGHVSLYWYRQALGQGPEFLTYFNYEAQQDKSGLPNDRFSAERPEGSISTLTIQRTEQRDSAMYRCASSLSEGDNNEQFFGPGTRLTVL.

This clonotype was recorded at least ten times. V usage is TRBV20-1 and J usage is TRBJ2-1, with 9 bases that match TRBD2. V trimming: 3 bases; J trimming: 6 bases; junction bases outside the gene matches: 6. Germline V gene sequence: CDR1 DFQATT, CDR2 SNEGSKA (reference sequence). The CDR3 extends over 14 amino acids. The CDR3 DNA reads as TGCAGTGCTAGCGTAGCGGGAGACGTCAATGAGCAGTTCTTC. It yields the protein CSASVAGDVNEQFF.

This clonotype was counted ten times or more. This sequence joins TRBV20-1 and TRBJ2-1; TRBD2 agrees at 8 bases. With V trimmed by 5 bases and J by 7 bases, 7 bases remained unmatched. The CDR3 length is 13 residues. Germline CDR1 is DFQATT and CDR2 is SNEGSKA (reference sequence). The CDR3, as DNA: TGCAGTGCTGAGGGGTCTAGCGGGAATGAGCAGTTCTTC. Translated, it gives CSAEGSSGNEQFF.

This clonotype was seen at least ten times. The CDR3 here is CASSQDPWVNTEAFF. CDR3 bases: TGTGCCAGCAGCCAAGACCCATGGGTGAACACTGAAGCTTTCTTT. V usage is TRBV14 and J usage is TRBJ1-1; D unclear. The CDR3 is 15 residues long. The germline V and J ends were trimmed by 0 bases and 0 bases, with 8 bases remaining between them. CDR1 and CDR2 (germline): SGHDN, FVKESK.

The table lists this clonotype with many counts. The rearrangement uses TRBV20-1 and TRBJ2-3, with D uncertain. The CDR3 is made up of 11 amino acids. Trimming shortened V by 6 bases and J by 4 bases, and 8 bases separated the two germline ends. The germline V gene has CDR1 DFQATT and CDR2 SNEGSKA (reference sequence). The CDR3 region is CSATSSDTQYF. The CDR3 DNA follows: TGCAGTGCAACCTCCTCAGATACGCAGTATTTT.

Many counts were recorded for this clonotype. V gene TRBV7-2 combines with J gene TRBJ2-5; 8 nucleotides align to TRBD2. The ends lost 1 base at V and 5 bases at J; junction bases unmatched: 9. Per the germline V gene, CDR1 is SGHTA and CDR2 is FQGNSA. CDR3 length: 16 residues. CDR3 sequence reads: CASSLGVAGMRETQYF. The CDR3 coding sequence is TGTGCCAGCAGCTTAGGGGTAGCGGGAATGAGGGAGACCCAGTACTTC.

At least ten counts were recorded for this clonotype. The chain links TRBV5-1 to TRBJ2-1; perhaps TRBD2 as D (7 bases). V lost 4 bases, J lost 8 bases, and 16 bases lay in between. Germline CDR1 is SGHRS and CDR2 is YFSETQ. CDR3 size: 14 residues. The CDR3 here is CASSPQGGGDEQFF. The CDR3 DNA is TGCGCCAGCAGCCCCCAGGGAGGGGGGGATGAGCAGTTCTTC.

In its sample, this clonotype was seen many times. This chain joins TRBV5-1 and TRBJ2-1, with a possible D match to TRBD1 (6 bases). Trimming cost V 6 bases and J 4 bases, with 17 bases left between them. Germline V gene sequence: CDR1 SGHRS, CDR2 YFSETQ. CDR3 length equals 15 residues. In nucleotides, the CDR3 is TGCGCCAGCATGATCAGGGCAGGGGAATACAATGAGCAGTTCTTC. Translating it yields CASMIRAGEYNEQFF.

This clonotype showed up many times. The genes are TRBV29-1 and TRBJ2-5; D uncertain. Germline assignment: CDR1 SQVTM and CDR2 ANQGSEA. CDR3 length: 12 residues. Trimming removed 1 base at V and 3 bases at J, with 6 bases between. CDR3 sequence: CSVEGGEETQYF. For the CDR3, the DNA is TGCAGCGTTGAAGGGGGTGAAGAGACCCAGTACTTC.

This clonotype was seen at least ten times. The chain uses TRBV30 and TRBJ2-7; 7 bases fit TRBD1. There are 12 residues in the CDR3. With V trimmed by 2 bases and J by 6 bases, 4 bases remained unmatched. The germline gives CDR1 GTSNPN, CDR2 SVGIG (reference sequence). The CDR3 sequence is CAWSPTGVEQYF. The CDR3 coding sequence is TGTGCCTGGAGTCCCACAGGGGTCGAGCAGTACTTC. Variable domain in full (rest from reference TRBV30 and TRBJ2-7): SQTIHQWPATLVQPVGSPLSLECTVEGTSNPNLYWYRQAAGRGLQLLFYSVGIGQISSEVPQNLSASRPQDRQFILSSKKLLLSDSGFYLCAWSPTGVEQYFGPGTRLTVT.

Ten or more counts support this clonotype. This sequence joins TRBV7-2 and TRBJ1-1; TRBD1 matches 7 bases. This CDR3 is 17 amino acids long. The V segment lost 1 base and the J segment 1 base; nucleotides outside the gene matches: 9. CDR1 and CDR2 from the germline V gene are SGHTA and FQGNSA. The CDR3 region is CASSLGQGGWGNTEAFF. As DNA, the CDR3 is TGTGCCAGCAGCTTAGGGCAAGGGGGCTGGGGGAACACTGAAGCTTTCTTT.

This clonotype was recorded many times. The genes are TRBV11-2 and TRBJ2-1; D is ambiguous. From germline, CDR1 is SGHAT and CDR2 FQNNGV. This CDR3 spans 14 amino acids. The V end was cut by 4 bases, the J end by 6 bases, with 13 bases between. The CDR3 region is CASSSPMDRNEQFF. In DNA, the CDR3 is TGTGCCAGCAGCTCACCAATGGACCGCAATGAGCAGTTCTTC.

This clonotype appeared many times. CDR3 bases: TGTGCCAGCAGCTTGGCCGGTGCGGCGGGCGGAGGGGCTTTCTTT. This gives the protein CASSLAGAAGGGAFF. This chain joins TRBV5-5 and TRBJ1-1; D uncertain. V lost 0 bases, J lost 11 bases, and 20 bases lay in between. CDR3 length equals 15 residues. From germline, CDR1 is SGHKS and CDR2 YYEKEE (reference sequence).

This clonotype is medium-sized (0.01 to 0.1%) within its sample. One end of the junction does not line up with germline, which may come from a read error. The chain recombines TRBV4-2 with TRBJ2-1, with D maybe TRBD2 (6 bases). The CDR3 is 15 residues long. The V gene's germline CDR1 is LGHNA and CDR2 YNFKEQ. CDR3 in amino acids: CASSQEAGSSPWDDF. The CDR3 region has the DNA TGTGCCAGCAGCCAAGAGGCCGGGAGCTCCCCCTGGGACGACTTC.